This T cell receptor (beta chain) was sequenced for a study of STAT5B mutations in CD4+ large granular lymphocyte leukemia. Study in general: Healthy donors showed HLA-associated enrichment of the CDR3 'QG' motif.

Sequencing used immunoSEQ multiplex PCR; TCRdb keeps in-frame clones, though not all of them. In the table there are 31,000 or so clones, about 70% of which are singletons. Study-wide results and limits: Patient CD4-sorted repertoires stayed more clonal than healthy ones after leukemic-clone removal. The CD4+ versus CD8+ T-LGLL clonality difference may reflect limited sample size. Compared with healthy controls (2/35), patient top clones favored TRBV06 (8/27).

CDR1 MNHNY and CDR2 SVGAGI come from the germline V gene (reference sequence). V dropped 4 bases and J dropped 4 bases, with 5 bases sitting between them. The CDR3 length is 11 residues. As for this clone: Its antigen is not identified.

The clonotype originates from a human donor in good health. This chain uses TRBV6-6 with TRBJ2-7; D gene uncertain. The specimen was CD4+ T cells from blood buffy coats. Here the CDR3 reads CASSSPYEQYF. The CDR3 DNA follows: TGTGCCAGCAGTTCCCCATACGAGCAGTACTTC.